Listed below are T cell receptor beta chains from one sample, sequenced in a study of siplizumab effects on memory and regulatory T cells. TCRdb's table, derived via immunoSEQ multiplex PCR, lists solely in-frame clones and lacks some. The sample has some 100,000 clones; approximately 90% are singletons. Sequenced sample: Tregs sorted from blood. The receptors originated from a human donor in good health. Both conserved end residues are part of each CDR3. The order of the fields is J gene, clone size, V gene, D gene, CDR3 DNA, CDR3 protein. D genes are given only for firm matches. The listing skips clone size in some rows; elsewhere it reads once, few, many or a size class.

J: TRBJ1-2
size: NA
V: TRBV5-1
D: NA
DNA: TGCGCCAGCAGCTTGGCCTCCGCCGGAAACTATGGCTACACCTTC
CDR3: CASSLASAGNYGYTF

J: TRBJ1-4
size: NA
V: TRBV29-1
D: NA
DNA: TGCAGCGTTGGGCGTTCGGGGGCAACTAATGAAAAACTGTTTTTT
CDR3: CSVGRSGATNEKLFF

J: TRBJ1-4
size: NA
V: TRBV5-1
D: NA
DNA: TGCGCCAGCAGCTCGGGACTGATTAATGAAAAACTGTTTTTT
CDR3: CASSSGLINEKLFF

J: TRBJ2-7
size: NA
V: TRBV6-5
D: TRBD1
DNA: TGTGCCAGCAGTTACACCGACAGGGTTTCCGACGAGCAGTACTTC
CDR3: CASSYTDRVSDEQYF

J: TRBJ2-5
size: NA
V: TRBV15
D: TRBD2
DNA: TGTGCCACCAGCAGATTAGCGGGAGGGCCTGGTAGTAGTGAGACCCAGTACTTC
CDR3: CATSRLAGGPGSSETQYF

J: TRBJ2-7
size: NA
V: TRBV21-1
D: NA
DNA: TGTGCCAGCAGAAGAATGGTTGATGTTTACGAGCAGTACTTC
CDR3: CASRRMVDVYEQYF

J: TRBJ1-2
size: NA
V: TRBV6-1
D: NA
DNA: TGTGCCAGCAGTGAATCATGGACCCGATATGGCTACACCTTC
CDR3: CASSESWTRYGYTF

J: TRBJ2-6
size: once
V: TRBV18
D: NA
DNA: TGTGCCAGCTCACCACAGGGTTCTGGGGCCAACGTCCTGACTTTC
CDR3: CASSPQGSGANVLTF

J: TRBJ2-7
size: NA
V: TRBV12-5
D: TRBD1
DNA: TGTGCTAGTGGTTTGGTGGGACAGAACGTCGAGCAGTACTTC
CDR3: CASGLVGQNVEQYF

J: TRBJ2-7
size: NA
V: TRBV10-3
D: NA
DNA: TGTGCCATCAGTGAGGGGGTTGGGAACGAGCAGTACTTC
CDR3: CAISEGVGNEQYF

J: TRBJ2-7
size: NA
V: TRBV10-1
D: TRBD2
DNA: TGCGCCAGCTCTCCGGGACTAGTCTACGAGCAGTACTTC
CDR3: CASSPGLVYEQYF

J: TRBJ2-3
size: NA
V: TRBV2
D: TRBD1
DNA: TGTGCCAGCAGTGTGGGACAGACAATCACAGATACGCAGTATTTT
CDR3: CASSVGQTITDTQYF

J: TRBJ1-1
size: once
V: TRBV15
D: NA
DNA: TGTGCCACCCGGACGGGTTTGAACACTGAAGCTTTCTTT
CDR3: CATRTGLNTEAFF

J: TRBJ2-6
size: NA
V: TRBV19
D: NA
DNA: TGTGCCACAAGGGGGGTAGGGGCCAACGTCCTGACTTTC
CDR3: CATRGVGANVLTF

J: TRBJ2-1
size: once
V: TRBV2
D: NA
DNA: TGTGCCAGCAGTGTCCTTTCCTACAATGAGCAGTTCTTC
CDR3: CASSVLSYNEQFF

J: TRBJ1-1
size: NA
V: TRBV7-2
D: NA
DNA: TGTGCCAGCAGCTTAGCGGCAGCATCTCTAGCCACTGAAGCTTTCTTT
CDR3: CASSLAAASLATEAFF

J: TRBJ2-1
size: NA
V: TRBV4-1
D: TRBD1
DNA: TGCGCCAGCAGCCACCTACAGGGGGCTTCCTACAATGAGCAGTTCTTC
CDR3: CASSHLQGASYNEQFF

J: TRBJ1-3
size: NA
V: TRBV19
D: TRBD1
DNA: TGTGCCAGTAGTATGGGGACAGGGACAAGAAACACCATATATTTT
CDR3: CASSMGTGTRNTIYF

J: TRBJ1-2
size: NA
V: TRBV19
D: NA
DNA: TGTGCCAGTAGGCGGGGGGACTATGGCTACACCTTC
CDR3: CASRRGDYGYTF

J: TRBJ2-2
size: NA
V: TRBV5-4
D: NA
DNA: TGTGCCAGCAGCCCTTTTTTCGGTAGAGAATACAGGGGGGAGCTGTTTTTT
CDR3: CASSPFFGREYRGELFF

J: TRBJ2-3
size: NA
V: TRBV6-5
D: NA
DNA: TGTGCCAGCAGTTACTTGGGACGTATGTATACGCAGTATTTT
CDR3: CASSYLGRMYTQYF

J: TRBJ2-5
size: NA
V: TRBV4-1
D: NA
DNA: TGCGCCAGCAGCTTCGGACTAACTCAAGAGACCCAGTACTTC
CDR3: CASSFGLTQETQYF

J: TRBJ1-2
size: NA
V: TRBV7-9
D: NA
DNA: TGTGCCGCAGAGGGCCAGGGGTATGGCTACACCTTC
CDR3: CAAEGQGYGYTF

J: TRBJ1-2
size: NA
V: TRBV5-1
D: TRBD1
DNA: TGCGCCAGCAGCTCTGACAGGGTCTATGGCTACACCTTC
CDR3: CASSSDRVYGYTF

J: TRBJ2-4
size: NA
V: TRBV5-1
D: NA
DNA: TGCGCCAGCAGCTTACTCCCCGCAGGGGATTTAAACATTCAGTACTTC
CDR3: CASSLLPAGDLNIQYF

J: TRBJ2-3
size: NA
V: TRBV5-1
D: NA
DNA: TGCGCCAGCAGCTTGGGAATCGCGGCAGATACGCAGTATTTT
CDR3: CASSLGIAADTQYF

J: TRBJ2-3
size: NA
V: TRBV2
D: NA
DNA: TGTGCCAGCAGTGTTATGGGGGAAACCGATACGCAGTATTTT
CDR3: CASSVMGETDTQYF

J: TRBJ1-5
size: NA
V: TRBV30
D: NA
DNA: TGTGCCTGGAGTAGAGGGTGGGGCAATCAGCCCCAGCATTTT
CDR3: CAWSRGWGNQPQHF

J: TRBJ1-1
size: NA
V: TRBV11-3
D: NA
DNA: TGTGCCAGCAGCTTATTATTACAGGACACTGAAGCTTTCTTT
CDR3: CASSLLLQDTEAFF

J: TRBJ1-2
size: NA
V: TRBV6-5
D: NA
DNA: TGTGCCAGCAGTTACTCGGGCCGACAGAACTATGGCTACACCTTC
CDR3: CASSYSGRQNYGYTF

J: TRBJ1-1
size: NA
V: TRBV19
D: NA
DNA: TGTGCCAGTAACCATTGGAGGGAGGGTAACACTGAAGCTTTCTTT
CDR3: CASNHWREGNTEAFF

J: TRBJ1-2
size: NA
V: TRBV9
D: TRBD1
DNA: TGTGCCAGCAGCGCTCAACAGGGGAACTATGGCTACACCTTC
CDR3: CASSAQQGNYGYTF